This T cell receptor (beta chain) derives from a study of blood T cell repertoires in COVID-19. Study-wide background: The origin of the acute and convalescent COVID-19 samples was the United States, Italy and Spain. PBMCs, B-cell-depleted T cells, or T cells provided the cDNA or gDNA that made up the material.

Authors' methods: Estimation of nucleated cell counts was performed using reference gene primer amplification. Using immunoSEQ multiplex PCR, the repertoire was profiled, and TCRdb retains in-frame clones only, with some absent. V and J calls plus clone size are reproduced from that table; the DNA served to infer D and trimming. The sample includes 130,000 to 150,000 clones, around 87% of them seen just once. CDR3 length equals 14 residues. Germline values: CDR1 KGHDR, CDR2 SFDVKD. V shed 3 bases and J 6 bases; nucleotides not matched to a gene: 4. This sequence was found in a woman aged 60-75 years with active COVID-19. Sample: peripheral blood. J is TRBJ2-3 and V is TRBV24-1, with 8 bases fitting TRBD2. The CDR3 sequence is CATSDREGFDTQYF. The CDR3 nucleotides are TGTGCCACCAGTGATCGGGAGGGCTTCGATACGCAGTATTTT.